The clone carrying this T cell receptor (beta chain) was recorded many times. Its target is not known. The CDR3 regions of TCR beta were amplified from RNA transcripts. Carried out on the TCR CDR3, a first-round RT-PCR used the HTBI primer set. From the multiplex PCR reads, TCRdb called clonotypes with MiXCR, one entry per CDR3 protein. The sample yields around 440,000 distinct CDR3 sequences, around 14% seen once. This specimen comes from a study of T cells in Graves' hyperthyroidism and ophthalmopathy. The study, taken as a whole, reports: Blood also contained most expanded thyroid clonotypes above 0.001. It was a median about 7.1 months before onset that the model predicted ophthalmopathy.

Absence of ophthalmopathy progression within 18 months defined stable Graves' hyperthyroidism. V lost 0 bases to trimming and J lost 7 bases; unmatched junction nucleotides: 3. Germline V gives CDR1 MGHRA, CDR2 YSYEKL. CDR3 length equals 15 residues. The sequenced sample consisted of blood. The receptor was derived from a woman under 30 with Graves' hyperthyroidism. The V gene is TRBV4-1, the J gene TRBJ1-4; TRBD1 aligns across 9 bases. The CDR3 bases are TGCGCCAGCAGCCAAGAGACAGGGGGAACTGAAAAACTGTTTTTT. Translating gives CASSQETGGTEKLFF.